Presented here are 24 T cell receptor beta chains from one specimen sequenced in a study of blood T cell repertoires in COVID-19 (dated by TCRdb to about 2020). Library preparation employed the immunoSEQ multiplex PCR assay. Drawn from immuneACCESS, this table holds only the in-frame rearrangements with V and J called that TCRdb kept. Clones are partly lost; checked studies trace under half to an unresolved V gene and leave the rest unexplained. For this sample there are a few hundred thousand clones; around 92% appear just once. The top ten clones comprise roughly 2.9% of the sample. Specimen: PBMCs or T cells enriched from blood (not recorded which). Source of these receptors: a woman aged 45-59 years who had been exposed to COVID-19.

The chain couples TRBV18 to TRBJ1-4; 8 positions agree with TRBD1. V was clipped by 0 bases and J by 8 bases; unmatched bases: 5. Germline values: CDR1 KGHSH, CDR2 LQKENI. The CDR3 totals 15 residues. For the CDR3, the DNA is TGTGCCAGCTCACCACCGTCGGCAGGGGGCGAAAAACTGTTTTTT. Its protein is CASSPPSAGGEKLFF.

The chain joins TRBV2 to TRBJ2-7; 14 bases align to TRBD2. Per the germline V gene, CDR1 is SNHLY and CDR2 is FYNNEI. The CDR3 is 15 amino acids. V shed 5 bases, J shed 7 bases, and the junction held 7 bases outside the gene matches. In nucleotides, the CDR3 is TGTGCCAGCAGTTGGACTAGCGGGGGGACCTGGGAGCAGTACTTC. Translated, it gives CASSWTSGGTWEQYF.

J is TRBJ1-1 and V is TRBV19; 7 bases fit TRBD1. Germline CDR1 reads LNHDA; CDR2 reads SQIVND (reference sequence). The CDR3 is made up of 16 amino acids. Losses at the gene ends were 1 base for V and 1 base for J; bases not matched to a gene: 6. CDR3 amino acids: CASSIGDRVGNTEAFF. CDR3 nucleotides: TGTGCCAGTAGTATAGGCGACAGGGTCGGGAACACTGAAGCTTTCTTT.

The chain combines TRBV25-1 with TRBJ2-3; no clear D gene. V was trimmed by 5 bases and J by 6 bases, leaving 6 bases between them. Germline V gives CDR1 MGHDK, CDR2 SYGVNS. The CDR3 has 11 amino acids. CDR3 coding DNA: TGTGCCAGCAGTCATGGCGATACGCAGTATTTT. It is translated as CASSHGDTQYF.

The V and J genes are TRBV7-2 and TRBJ1-1; D not resolved. Per the germline V gene, CDR1 is SGHTA and CDR2 is FQGNSA. Trimming took 1 base from V and 8 from J, leaving 11 bases between them. The CDR3 is 13 residues long. CDR3 DNA: TGTGCCAGCAGCTTAGGCAGCAGCGAAGAAGCTTTCTTT. Protein: CASSLGSSEEAFF.

The rearrangement uses TRBV5-1 and TRBJ2-3, with TRBD1 matching 9 bases. Germline V gene lookup returns CDR1 SGHRS and CDR2 YFSETQ. The CDR3 runs to 17 residues. Trimming took 0 bases from V and 0 from J; bases not matched to a gene: 5. CDR3 DNA sequence: TGCGCCAGCAGCTTGGGGACAGGGGTAATGAGCACAGATACGCAGTATTTT. Its translation: CASSLGTGVMSTDTQYF. The variable domain in full, completed from reference TRBV5-1 and TRBJ2-3, reads KAGVTQTPRYLIKTRGQQVTLSCSPISGHRSVSWYQQTPGQGLQFLFEYFSETQRNKGNFPGRFSGRQFSNSRSEMNVSTLELGDSALYLCASSLGTGVMSTDTQYFGPGTRLTVL.

The chain links TRBV4-1 to TRBJ2-1, with D possibly being TRBD1 (5 bases). The germline V and J ends were trimmed by 6 bases and 6 bases, with 15 bases remaining between them. The CDR3 has 14 amino acids. In germline, CDR1 is MGHRA, CDR2 YSYEKL. The CDR3 sequence: CASSLTLQGNEQFF. CDR3 sequence (DNA): TGCGCCAGCAGTCTCACCCTTCAGGGCAATGAGCAGTTCTTC.

The V gene is TRBV7-9, the J gene TRBJ2-5; no clear D. CDR1 SEHNR and CDR2 FQNEAQ come from the germline V gene (reference sequence). This CDR3 spans 14 amino acids. V lost 4 bases and J lost 3, with 12 bases in between. The CDR3 DNA reads as TGTGCCAGCAGCTCCGACCGACGGGAAGAGACCCAGTACTTC. This gives the protein CASSSDRREETQYF.

The chain couples TRBV3-1 (or the pseudogene TRBV3-2) to TRBJ2-7; tentative D call: TRBD1 (7 bases). V was shortened by 1 base and J by 3 bases, with 25 bases between the two germline ends. Germline lookup yields CDR1 LGHDT and CDR2 YNNKEL (reference sequence). The CDR3 is 19 residues long. CDR3 sequence: CASSQAYPTDREVLYEQYF. In DNA form, the CDR3 reads TGTGCCAGCAGCCAAGCTTACCCGACCGACAGGGAGGTTCTCTACGAGCAGTACTTC.

The CDR3 nucleotides read TGTGCCAGTAGTACCCCGGACAGGGGAGGGACCTACGAGCAGTACTTC. Protein product: CASSTPDRGGTYEQYF. The V call is TRBV19, the J call TRBJ2-7, with 9 bases that match TRBD1. From germline, CDR1 is LNHDA and CDR2 SQIVND (reference sequence). The V segment lost 4 bases and the J segment 2 bases; nucleotides outside the gene matches: 9. This CDR3 is 16 amino acids long.

The chain has TRBV5-6 and TRBJ2-7; D gene uncertain. V lost 1 base and J lost 2, with 10 bases in between. This CDR3 is built from 14 residues. The germline gives CDR1 SGHDT, CDR2 YYEEEE. This CDR3 is CASSLIPQTYEQYF. The CDR3 nucleotides read TGTGCCAGCAGCTTGATCCCCCAGACCTACGAGCAGTACTTC.

The chain links TRBV15 to TRBJ2-7; D might be TRBD2 (6 bases). The V end was cut by 8 bases, the J end by 5 bases, with 10 bases between. This CDR3 contains 11 residues. Germline V gene data show CDR1 as LNHNV and CDR2 as YYDKDF (reference sequence). Here the CDR3 DNA reads TGTGCCACCCGGGGGAGAGACGAGCAGTACTTC. Encoded protein: CATRGRDEQYF.

The J gene is TRBJ1-4, the V gene TRBV18; no definite D call. With 3 bases removed from V and 5 bases from J, the gap between germline ends came to 4 bases. This CDR3 comprises 12 residues. CDR1 and CDR2 from the germline V gene are KGHSH and LQKENI. The DNA for the CDR3 is TGTGCCAGCTCACCGGAGAATGAAAAACTGTTTTTT. Amino acids: CASSPENEKLFF.

The chain carries TRBV3-1 (or the pseudogene TRBV3-2) and TRBJ2-5; TRBD2 agrees at 9 bases. The CDR3 runs 17 residues. V lost 4 bases to trimming and J lost 2 bases; unmatched junction nucleotides: 11. Germline V gene data show CDR1 as LGHDT and CDR2 as YNNKEL (reference sequence). In nucleotides, the CDR3 is TGTGCCAGCAGCCCGCAAGTAGGCGCGGGGGGGCAAGAGACCCAGTACTTC. Translation: CASSPQVGAGGQETQYF.

This rearrangement joins TRBV19 to TRBJ2-1, with 8 bases identical to TRBD2. CDR1 is LNHDA and CDR2 is SQIVND in the germline V gene (reference sequence). CDR3 length equals 16 residues. V lost 4 bases and J lost 7; bases outside the gene matches: 12. The CDR3 here is CASSRGGGFIWNEQFF. The CDR3 nucleotides read TGTGCCAGTAGTAGGGGCGGGGGGTTCATCTGGAATGAGCAGTTCTTC. Drawing the rest from reference TRBV19 and TRBJ2-1, the complete variable domain is DGGITQSPKYLFRKEGQNVTLSCEQNLNHDAMYWYRQDPGQGLRLIYYSQIVNDFQKGDIAEGYSVSREKKESFPLTVTSAQKNPTAFYLCASSRGGGFIWNEQFFGPGTRLTVL.

The chain links TRBV5-1 to TRBJ2-3, with TRBD2 matching 7 bases. The V gene end was trimmed by 0 bases and the J gene end by 4 bases; junction bases not matched to a gene: 5. CDR3 length equals 15 residues. CDR1 and CDR2 from the germline V gene are SGHRS and YFSETQ. The chain's CDR3 is CASSLDWGGPDTQYF. The CDR3 DNA sequence: TGCGCCAGCAGCTTGGATTGGGGGGGTCCAGATACGCAGTATTTT.

In this sample, this clone turned up once. CDR3 in amino acids: CARTRDRFYEQYF. The CDR3, as DNA: TGTGCCAGGACCCGGGACAGATTCTACGAGCAGTACTTC. The J gene is TRBJ2-7, the V gene TRBV27; 7 bases are a match to TRBD1. There are 13 residues in the CDR3. CDR1 is MNHEY, CDR2 SMNVEV, per germline (reference sequence). Trimming removed 9 bases from V and 3 bases from J; junction bases left unmatched: 8.

The chain employs TRBV30 and TRBJ2-7; D might be TRBD1 (6 bases). This CDR3 region has 13 residues. Germline CDR1 GTSNPN, CDR2 SVGIG (reference sequence). The V and J ends lost 0 bases and 9 bases respectively, with 15 bases between them. The CDR3 protein is CAWSVQGPDRQYF. The CDR3 DNA sequence: TGTGCCTGGAGTGTACAGGGCCCCGATCGGCAGTACTTC.

This sequence joins TRBV18 and TRBJ2-3; D might be TRBD2 (5 bases). V was cut by 6 bases and J by 1 base, with 11 bases left in between. In germline, CDR1 is KGHSH, CDR2 LQKENI. This CDR3 has 14 residues. CDR3 residues: CASSGVMGTDTQYF. DNA for the CDR3: TGTGCCAGCTCCGGGGTCATGGGCACAGATACGCAGTATTTT. Full variable domain (remainder filled in from reference TRBV18 and TRBJ2-3): NAGVMQNPRHLVRRRGQEARLRCSPMKGHSHVYWYRQLPEEGLKFMVYLQKENIIDESGMPKERFSAEFPKEGPSILRIQQVVRGDSAAYFCASSGVMGTDTQYFGPGTRLTVL.

The rearrangement joins TRBV28 to TRBJ1-2, with 7 bases matching TRBD1. The CDR3 has 14 residues. V lost 9 bases to trimming and J lost 0 bases; unmatched junction nucleotides: 7. Per germline, CDR1 MDHEN and CDR2 SYDVKM. DNA of the CDR3: TGTGCCAGTGTACAGGGGATGGCTAACTATGGCTACACCTTC. It yields the protein CASVQGMANYGYTF.

The chain employs TRBV2 and TRBJ1-3, with 10 bases that match TRBD1. Unmatched junction bases numbered 12, after V lost 7 bases and J lost 0 bases. Germline V gene sequence: CDR1 SNHLY, CDR2 FYNNEI. This CDR3 has 18 residues. CDR3 coding DNA: TGTGCCAGCATCCGGGACAGGGGTATCGGCACCTCTGGAAACACCATATATTTT. Encoded protein: CASIRDRGIGTSGNTIYF.

This clone has just a few counts. This chain connects TRBV6-6 to TRBJ1-1; 12 positions agree with TRBD1. The germline V gene encodes CDR1 MNHNY and CDR2 SVGAGI (reference sequence). J was trimmed by 0 bases and V by 5 bases; bases with no gene match: 13. This CDR3 comprises 19 residues. The CDR3 DNA reads as TGTGCCAGCAGTCCCCCCCCCGGGACAGGGGGCAGGGTGAACACTGAAGCTTTCTTT. It yields the protein CASSPPPGTGGRVNTEAFF.

In this sample, this clone turned up many times. V and J are TRBV19 and TRBJ1-5, with a weak D call TRBD1 (6 bases). V lost 3 bases and J 5 bases, leaving 11 bases between the germline ends. The CDR3 loop spans 14 amino acids. Germline V gene data show CDR1 as LNHDA and CDR2 as SQIVND (reference sequence). CDR3 amino acids: CASSMDSVYQPQHF. The CDR3 bases are TGTGCCAGTAGTATGGACAGCGTGTATCAGCCCCAGCATTTT.

The chain combines TRBV28 with TRBJ1-6; possible D gene TRBD1, 5 bases. Germline CDR1 and CDR2: MDHEN and SYDVKM. Trimming stripped 1 base from V and 11 bases from J, with 18 bases between. There are 16 residues in the CDR3. The CDR3 nucleotides read TGTGCCAGCAGTTTATCGGTGGCAGGGTCACGGGCACCCCTCCACTTT. Translating gives CASSLSVAGSRAPLHF.